Below, one T cell receptor (beta chain) is given with its context. No antigen is known for it. A read error may produce the germline difference seen at one junction end. The source of the sample is a study of breast tumors, draining lymph nodes, adjacent tissues. Axillary draining lymph nodes of breast cancer patients supplied the node samples. Each CDR3 protein is one row after TCRdb ran MiXCR on the multiplex PCR reads. The sample consists of under 250,000 distinct CDR3 sequences, about 30% of them appearing once. Study-level results: Tumor repertoires ranked between lymph nodes and nontumor tissue in diversity, with V and J gene preferences. Tumor T cell lymph node origin was a supported hypothesis, not proven. Luminal-like breast cancer showed significantly higher tumor–nontumor repertoire similarity than basal-like.

The CDR3 covers 18 residues. Germline lookup yields CDR1 SEHNR and CDR2 FQNEAQ (reference sequence). The rearrangement links TRBV7-9 to TRBJ2-6; 8 bases line up with TRBD1. This sequence originates from a female donor with breast cancer. Some clones in this sample may be carry-over from other donors' samples. Sequenced sample: axillary lymph node tissue. The CDR3 loop is CASSFGTGVYSGAHVLTF. In DNA, the CDR3 is TGTGCCAGCAGCTTCGGGACAGGTGTATACTCTGGGGCCCACGTCCTGACTTTC.